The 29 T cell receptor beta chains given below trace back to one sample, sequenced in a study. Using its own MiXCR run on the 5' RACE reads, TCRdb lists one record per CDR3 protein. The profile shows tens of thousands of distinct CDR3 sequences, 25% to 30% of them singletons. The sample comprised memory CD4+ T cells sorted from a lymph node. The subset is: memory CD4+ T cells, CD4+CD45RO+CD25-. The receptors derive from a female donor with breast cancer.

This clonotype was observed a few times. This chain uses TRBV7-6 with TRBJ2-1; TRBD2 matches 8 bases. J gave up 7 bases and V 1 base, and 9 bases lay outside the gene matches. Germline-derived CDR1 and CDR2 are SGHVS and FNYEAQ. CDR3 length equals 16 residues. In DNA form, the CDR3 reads TGTGCCAGCAGCTTAGAAGGTAGCGGGACCGGGAATGAGCAGTTCTTC. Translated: CASSLEGSGTGNEQFF.

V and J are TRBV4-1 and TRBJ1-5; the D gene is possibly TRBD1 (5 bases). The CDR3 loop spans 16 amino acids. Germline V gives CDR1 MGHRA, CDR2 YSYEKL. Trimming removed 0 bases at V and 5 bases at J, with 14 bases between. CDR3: CASSQEGAGGYQPQHF. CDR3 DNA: TGCGCCAGCAGCCAAGAAGGGGCAGGCGGTTATCAGCCCCAGCATTTT.

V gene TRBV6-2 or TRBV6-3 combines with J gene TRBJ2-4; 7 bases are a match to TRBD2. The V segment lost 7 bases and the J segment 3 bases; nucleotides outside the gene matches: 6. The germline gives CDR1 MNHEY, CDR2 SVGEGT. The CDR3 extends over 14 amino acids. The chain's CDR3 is CASTQREGKNIQYF. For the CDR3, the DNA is TGTGCCAGCACCCAGCGGGAAGGCAAAAACATTCAGTACTTC.

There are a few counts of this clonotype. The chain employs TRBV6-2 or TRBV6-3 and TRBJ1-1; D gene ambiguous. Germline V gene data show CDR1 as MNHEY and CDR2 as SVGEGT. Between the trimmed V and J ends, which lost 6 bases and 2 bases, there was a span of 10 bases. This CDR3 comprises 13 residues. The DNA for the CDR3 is TGTGCCAGCAGACCGAGACTAAACACTGAAGCTTTCTTT. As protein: CASRPRLNTEAFF.

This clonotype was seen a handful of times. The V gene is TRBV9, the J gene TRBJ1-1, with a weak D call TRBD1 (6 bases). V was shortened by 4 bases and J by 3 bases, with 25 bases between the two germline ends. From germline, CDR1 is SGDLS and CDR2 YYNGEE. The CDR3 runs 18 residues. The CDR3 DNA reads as TGTGCCAGCAGCCCCCAAGTAAGGGCAGGGGTTTTCGACACTGAAGCTTTCTTT. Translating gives CASSPQVRAGVFDTEAFF.

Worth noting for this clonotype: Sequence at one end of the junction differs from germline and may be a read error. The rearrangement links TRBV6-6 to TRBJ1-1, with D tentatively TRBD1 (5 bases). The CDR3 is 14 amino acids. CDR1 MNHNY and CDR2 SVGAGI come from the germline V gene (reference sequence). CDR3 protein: CASSGGTVITEASF. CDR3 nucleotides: TGTGCCAGCAGCGGCGGGACGGTAATCACTGAAGCTTCCTTT.

The CDR3 DNA sequence: TGTGCCAGCAGCTTTGGACGGGGCTACGAGCAGTACTTC. It encodes CASSFGRGYEQYF. The J gene is TRBJ2-7, the V gene TRBV11-3; tentative D call: TRBD2 (5 bases). Germline values: CDR1 SGHNT, CDR2 YENEEA. The CDR3 is 13 amino acids. Trimming shortened V by 3 bases and J by 3 bases, and 9 bases separated the two germline ends.

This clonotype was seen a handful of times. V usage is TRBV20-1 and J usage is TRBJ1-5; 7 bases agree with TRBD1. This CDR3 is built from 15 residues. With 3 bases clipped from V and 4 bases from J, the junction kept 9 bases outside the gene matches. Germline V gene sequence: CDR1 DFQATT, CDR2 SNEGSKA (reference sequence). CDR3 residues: CSASPGQAFNQPQHF. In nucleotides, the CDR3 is TGCAGTGCTAGTCCCGGACAGGCGTTTAATCAGCCCCAGCATTTT.

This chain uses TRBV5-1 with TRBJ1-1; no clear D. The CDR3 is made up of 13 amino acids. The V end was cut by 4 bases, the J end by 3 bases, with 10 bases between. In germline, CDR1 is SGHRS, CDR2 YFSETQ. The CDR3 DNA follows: TGCGCCAGCAGCCAAAACAATGACACTGAAGCTTTCTTT. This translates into CASSQNNDTEAFF.

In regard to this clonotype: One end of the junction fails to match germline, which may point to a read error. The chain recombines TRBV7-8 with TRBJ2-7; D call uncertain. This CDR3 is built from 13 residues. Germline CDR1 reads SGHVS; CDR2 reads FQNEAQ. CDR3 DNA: TGTGCCAGCAGCGTATTTAGCTCCTACGAGCAGCACTTC. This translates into CASSVFSSYEQHF.

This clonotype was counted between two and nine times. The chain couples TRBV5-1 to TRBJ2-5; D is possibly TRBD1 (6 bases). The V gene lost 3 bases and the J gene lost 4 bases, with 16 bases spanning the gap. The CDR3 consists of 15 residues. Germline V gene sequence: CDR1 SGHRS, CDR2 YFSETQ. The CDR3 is CASSSGTRIRETQYF. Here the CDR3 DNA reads TGCGCCAGCAGCTCCGGGACAAGGATACGAGAGACCCAGTACTTC.

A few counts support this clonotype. Here the CDR3 reads CALDQPNTNEKLFF. The CDR3 bases are TGTGCCTTAGATCAACCGAACACTAATGAAAAACTGTTTTTT. V gene TRBV30 combines with J gene TRBJ1-4; D uncertain. Germline lookup yields CDR1 GTSNPN and CDR2 SVGIG (reference sequence). V was shortened by 7 bases and J by 2 bases, with 14 bases between the two germline ends. The CDR3 extends over 14 amino acids.

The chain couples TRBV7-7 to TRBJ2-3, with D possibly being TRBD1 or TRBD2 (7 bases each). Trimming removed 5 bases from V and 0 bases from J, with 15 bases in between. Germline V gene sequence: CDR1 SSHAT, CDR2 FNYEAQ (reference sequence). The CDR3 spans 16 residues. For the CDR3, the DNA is TGTGCCAGCAGCCAGGGGGGGACTCATAGCACAGATACGCAGTATTTT. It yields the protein CASSQGGTHSTDTQYF.

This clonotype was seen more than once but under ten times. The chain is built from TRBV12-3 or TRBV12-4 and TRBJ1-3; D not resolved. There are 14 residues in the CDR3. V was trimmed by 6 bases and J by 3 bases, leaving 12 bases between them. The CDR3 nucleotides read TGTGCCAGCAGCCCCGCTGGAGGTGGAAACACCATATATTTT. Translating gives CASSPAGGGNTIYF.

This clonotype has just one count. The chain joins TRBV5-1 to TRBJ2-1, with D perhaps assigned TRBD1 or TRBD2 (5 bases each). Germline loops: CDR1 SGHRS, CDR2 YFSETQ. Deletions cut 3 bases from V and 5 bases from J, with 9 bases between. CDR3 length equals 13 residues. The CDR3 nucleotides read TGCGCCAGCAGCTGGGACCGTCACAATGAGCAGTTCTTC. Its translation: CASSWDRHNEQFF.

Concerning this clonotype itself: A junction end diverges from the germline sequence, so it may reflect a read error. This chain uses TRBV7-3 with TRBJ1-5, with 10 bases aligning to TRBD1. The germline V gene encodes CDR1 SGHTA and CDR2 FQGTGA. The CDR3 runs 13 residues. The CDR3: CASSSGQGHPQHF. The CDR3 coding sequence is TGTGCTAGCAGCTCGGGACAGGGGCATCCCCAGCATTTT.

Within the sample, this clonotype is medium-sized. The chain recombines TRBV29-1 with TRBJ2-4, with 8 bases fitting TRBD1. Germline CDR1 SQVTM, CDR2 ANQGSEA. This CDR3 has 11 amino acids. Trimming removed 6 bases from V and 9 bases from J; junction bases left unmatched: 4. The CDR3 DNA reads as TGCAGCGTCGGACAGGGAGGCATTCAGTACTTC. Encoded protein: CSVGQGGIQYF. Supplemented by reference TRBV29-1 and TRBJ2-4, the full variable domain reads SAVISQKPSRDICQRGTSLTIQCQVDSQVTMMFWYRQQPGQSLTLIATANQGSEATYESGFVIDKFPISRPNLTFSTLTVSNMSPEDSSIYLCSVGQGGIQYFGAGTRLSVL.

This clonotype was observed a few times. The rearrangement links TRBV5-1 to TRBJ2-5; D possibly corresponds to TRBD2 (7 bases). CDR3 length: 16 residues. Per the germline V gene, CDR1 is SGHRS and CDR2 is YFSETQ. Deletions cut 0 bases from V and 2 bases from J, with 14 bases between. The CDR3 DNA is TGCGCCAGCAGCTTGGGGGCGGGGGCAGGACAAGAGACCCAGTACTTC. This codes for CASSLGAGAGQETQYF.

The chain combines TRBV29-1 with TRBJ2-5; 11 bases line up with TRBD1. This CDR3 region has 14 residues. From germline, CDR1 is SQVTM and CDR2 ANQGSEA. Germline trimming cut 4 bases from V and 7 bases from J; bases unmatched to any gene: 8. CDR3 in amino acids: CSVVSDRGLVTQYF. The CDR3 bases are TGCAGCGTTGTGTCGGACAGGGGGCTTGTGACCCAGTACTTC.

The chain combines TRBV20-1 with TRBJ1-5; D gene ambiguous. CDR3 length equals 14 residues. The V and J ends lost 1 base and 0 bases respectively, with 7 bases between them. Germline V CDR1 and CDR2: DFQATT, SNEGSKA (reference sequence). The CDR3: CSARGGDSNQPQHF. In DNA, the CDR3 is TGCAGTGCTAGAGGGGGAGATAGCAATCAGCCCCAGCATTTT.

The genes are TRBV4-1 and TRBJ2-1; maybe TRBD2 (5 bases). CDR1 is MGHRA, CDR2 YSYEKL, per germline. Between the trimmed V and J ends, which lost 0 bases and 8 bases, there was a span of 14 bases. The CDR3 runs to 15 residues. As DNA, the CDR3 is TGCGCCAGCAGCCAAGATCTCGGGCGAGGGTATGAGCAGTTCTTC. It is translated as CASSQDLGRGYEQFF.

DNA of the CDR3: TGCGCCAGCAGGACAGGCGGCTACACCTTC. This sequence encodes CASRTGGYTF. V gene TRBV10-1 combines with J gene TRBJ1-2, with D possibly being TRBD1 (6 bases). The germline V and J ends were trimmed by 6 bases and 8 bases, with 7 bases remaining between them. The length of the CDR3 is 10 residues. Per germline, CDR1 WNHNN and CDR2 SYGVQD (reference sequence).

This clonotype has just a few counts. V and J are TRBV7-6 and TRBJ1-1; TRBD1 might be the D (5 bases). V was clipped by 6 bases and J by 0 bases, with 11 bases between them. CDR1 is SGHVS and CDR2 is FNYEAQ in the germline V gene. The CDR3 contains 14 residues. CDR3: CASRVGQLNTEAFF. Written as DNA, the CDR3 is TGTGCCAGCAGGGTTGGACAATTGAACACTGAAGCTTTCTTT.

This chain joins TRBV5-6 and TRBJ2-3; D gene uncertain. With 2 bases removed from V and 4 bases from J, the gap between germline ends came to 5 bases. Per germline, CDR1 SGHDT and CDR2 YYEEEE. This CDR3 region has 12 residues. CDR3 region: CASSFLSDTQYF. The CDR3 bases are TGTGCCAGCAGCTTCCTGTCAGATACGCAGTATTTT.

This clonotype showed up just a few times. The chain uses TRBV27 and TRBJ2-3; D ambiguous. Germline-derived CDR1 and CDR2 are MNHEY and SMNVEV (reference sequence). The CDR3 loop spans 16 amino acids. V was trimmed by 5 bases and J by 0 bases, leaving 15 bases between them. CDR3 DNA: TGTGCCAGCAGTCCAGAACCCCCACAAAGCACAGATACGCAGTATTTT. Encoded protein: CASSPEPPQSTDTQYF.

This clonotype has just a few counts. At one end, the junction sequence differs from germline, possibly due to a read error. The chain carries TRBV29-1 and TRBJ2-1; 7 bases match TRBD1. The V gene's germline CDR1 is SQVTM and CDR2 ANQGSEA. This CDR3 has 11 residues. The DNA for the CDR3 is TGCAGCGTTGAGGGCGCAGCAGGGGGTGGCTTC. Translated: CSVEGAAGGGF.

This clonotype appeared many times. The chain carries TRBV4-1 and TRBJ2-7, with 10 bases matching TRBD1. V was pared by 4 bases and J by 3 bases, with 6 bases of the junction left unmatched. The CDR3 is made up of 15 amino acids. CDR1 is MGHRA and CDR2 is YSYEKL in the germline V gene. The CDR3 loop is CASSLPGQGFYEQYF. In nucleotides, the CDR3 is TGCGCCAGCAGCCTCCCGGGACAGGGGTTCTACGAGCAGTACTTC.

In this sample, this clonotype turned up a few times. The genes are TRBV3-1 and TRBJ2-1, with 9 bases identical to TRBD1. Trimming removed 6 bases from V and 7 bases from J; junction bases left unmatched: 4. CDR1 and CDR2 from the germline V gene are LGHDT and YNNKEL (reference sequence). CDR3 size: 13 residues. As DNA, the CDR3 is TGTGCCAGCAGAGGGACAGGGCGGAATGAGCAGTTCTTC. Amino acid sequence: CASRGTGRNEQFF.

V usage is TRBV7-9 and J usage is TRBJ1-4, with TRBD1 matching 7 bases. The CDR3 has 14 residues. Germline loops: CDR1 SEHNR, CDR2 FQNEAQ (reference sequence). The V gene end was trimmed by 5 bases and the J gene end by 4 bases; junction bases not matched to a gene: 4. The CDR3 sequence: CASSLRDSNEKLFF. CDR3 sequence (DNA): TGTGCCAGCAGCCTCCGGGACAGTAATGAAAAACTGTTTTTT. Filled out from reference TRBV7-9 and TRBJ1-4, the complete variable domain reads DTGVSQNPRHKITKRGQNVTFRCDPISEHNRLYWYRQTLGQGPEFLTYFQNEAQLEKSRLLSDRFSAERPKGSFSTLEIQRTEQGDSAMYLCASSLRDSNEKLFFGSGTQLSVL.